This T cell receptor (beta chain) comes out of a study of early T cells in non-severe SARS-CoV-2 infection. In the study overall: Sequencing of bulk RNA from unsorted whole blood was done, without chain pairing. Overall study results and limits: In VDJdb matching, anti-spike CD8 responses were favored while private and CD4 specificities went missing.

This clonotype was seen a handful of times. What it recognizes is unknown. Researchers attached unique molecular identifiers to individual cDNA molecules. From the 5' RACE reads, TCRdb called clonotypes with MiXCR, one entry per CDR3 protein. The table records around 70,000 distinct CDR3 sequences, approximately 12% of them present only once. The V and J ends lost 5 bases and 7 bases respectively, with 15 bases between them. CDR3 length equals 14 residues. Per germline, CDR1 SGHTA and CDR2 FQGNSA. The chain couples TRBV7-2 to TRBJ2-1; possible D gene TRBD2, 7 bases. Specimen: whole blood. This TCR was sampled from an adult who was a healthcare worker with PCR-confirmed SARS-CoV-2 infection or an uninfected control (not recorded which). The CDR3 nucleotides are TGTGCCAGCAGCAGGGGGGGTCAGGCTAATGAGCAGTTCTTC. Translated: CASSRGGQANEQFF. Full variable domain (missing parts from reference TRBV7-2 and TRBJ2-1): GAGVSQSPSNKVTEKGKDVELRCDPISGHTALYWYRQSLGQGLEFLIYFQGNSAPDKSGLPSDRFSAERTGGSVSTLTIQRTQQEDSAVYLCASSRGGQANEQFFGPGTRLTVL.